This TCR beta chain was recovered during a study of human T cells and chemical hapten exposure. Study findings and constraints: Donors' alopecia may make their immune response differ from healthy people's.

A few counts support this clonotype. The antigen is undetermined. TCRdb processed the RACE reads anew with MiXCR; each CDR3 protein has one entry. The sample has about 110,000 distinct CDR3 sequences, around 12% seen once. Time point described: pre-sensitization, week 0. Treatment: therapeutic diphenylcyclopropenone sensitization with weekly scalp DPC. Alopecia patients deemed DPC-suitable, aged 18 to 70, excluding pregnancy. The germline CDR1 and CDR2 sequences are MDHEN and SYDVKM. The junction had 11 bases not matched to a gene; V was cut back by 5 bases and J by 7 bases. This CDR3 comprises 14 residues.

The rearrangement links TRBV28 to TRBJ2-7, with 7 bases aligning to TRBD1. The TCR sequence derives from a woman aged 45-60 years with alopecia areata. Some clones in this sample may be carry-over from other donors' samples. The sample in question was whole blood, obtained in connection with sensitization to the hapten diphenylcyclopropenone (DPC). CDR3 sequence: CASSEGHRGWEQYF. The DNA for the CDR3 is TGTGCCAGCAGTGAGGGTCACAGGGGTTGGGAGCAGTACTTC.